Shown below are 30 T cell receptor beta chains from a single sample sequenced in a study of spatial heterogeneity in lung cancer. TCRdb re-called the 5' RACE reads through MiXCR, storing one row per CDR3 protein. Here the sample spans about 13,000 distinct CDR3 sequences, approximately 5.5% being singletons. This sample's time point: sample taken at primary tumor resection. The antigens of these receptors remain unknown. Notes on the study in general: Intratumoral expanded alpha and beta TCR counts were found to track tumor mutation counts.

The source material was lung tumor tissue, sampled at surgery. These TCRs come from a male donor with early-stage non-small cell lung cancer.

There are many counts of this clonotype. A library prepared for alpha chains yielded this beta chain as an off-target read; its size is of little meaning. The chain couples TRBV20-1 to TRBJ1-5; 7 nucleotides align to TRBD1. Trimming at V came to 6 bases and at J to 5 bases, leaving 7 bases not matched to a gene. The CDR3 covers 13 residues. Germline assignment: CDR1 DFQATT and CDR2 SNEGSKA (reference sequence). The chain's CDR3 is CSAGTATDQPQHF. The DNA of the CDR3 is TGCAGTGCCGGGACAGCGACTGATCAGCCCCAGCATTTT.

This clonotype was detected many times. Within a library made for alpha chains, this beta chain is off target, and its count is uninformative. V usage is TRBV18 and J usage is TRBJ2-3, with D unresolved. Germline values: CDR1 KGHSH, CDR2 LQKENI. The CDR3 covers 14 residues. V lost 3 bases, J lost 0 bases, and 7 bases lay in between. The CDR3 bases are TGTGCCAGCTCACCCAACCATAGCACAGATACGCAGTATTTT. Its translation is CASSPNHSTDTQYF.

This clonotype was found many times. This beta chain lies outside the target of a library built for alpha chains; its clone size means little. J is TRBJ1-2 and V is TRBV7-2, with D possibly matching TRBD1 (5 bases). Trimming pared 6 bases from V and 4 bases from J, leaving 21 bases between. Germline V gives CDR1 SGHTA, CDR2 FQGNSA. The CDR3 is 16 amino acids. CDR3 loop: CASSQGGALRGYGYTF. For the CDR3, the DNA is TGTGCCAGCAGTCAAGGAGGGGCTCTAAGGGGCTATGGCTACACCTTC.

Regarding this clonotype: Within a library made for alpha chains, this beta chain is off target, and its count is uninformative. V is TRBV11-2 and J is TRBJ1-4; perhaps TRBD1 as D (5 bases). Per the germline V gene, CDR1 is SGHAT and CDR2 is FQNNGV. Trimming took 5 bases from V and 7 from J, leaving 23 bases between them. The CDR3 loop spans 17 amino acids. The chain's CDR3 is CASSLKSRGIRAEKLFF. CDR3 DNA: TGTGCCAGCAGCCTTAAGTCTAGGGGAATTAGGGCTGAAAAACTGTTTTTT.

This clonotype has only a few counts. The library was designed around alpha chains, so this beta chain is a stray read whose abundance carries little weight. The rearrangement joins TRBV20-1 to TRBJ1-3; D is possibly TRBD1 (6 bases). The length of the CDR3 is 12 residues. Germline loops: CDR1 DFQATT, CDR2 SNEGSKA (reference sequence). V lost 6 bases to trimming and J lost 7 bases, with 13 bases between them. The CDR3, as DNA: TGCAGTGCCAGGGACACGGGGAACACCATATATTTT. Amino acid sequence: CSARDTGNTIYF.

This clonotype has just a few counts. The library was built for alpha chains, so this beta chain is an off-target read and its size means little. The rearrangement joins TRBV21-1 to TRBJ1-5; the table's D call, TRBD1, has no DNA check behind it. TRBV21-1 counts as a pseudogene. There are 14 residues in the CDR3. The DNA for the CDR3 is TGTGCCAGCTTGGGGACAGGGAACAATCAGCCCCAGCATTTT. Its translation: CASLGTGNNQPQHF.

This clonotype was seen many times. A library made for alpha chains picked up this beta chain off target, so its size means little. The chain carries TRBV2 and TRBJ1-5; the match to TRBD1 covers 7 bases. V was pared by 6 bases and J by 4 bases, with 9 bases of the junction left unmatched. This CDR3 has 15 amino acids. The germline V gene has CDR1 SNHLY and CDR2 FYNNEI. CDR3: CASRDRDRANQPQHF. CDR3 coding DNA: TGTGCCAGCAGGGATAGAGACAGGGCTAATCAGCCCCAGCATTTT.

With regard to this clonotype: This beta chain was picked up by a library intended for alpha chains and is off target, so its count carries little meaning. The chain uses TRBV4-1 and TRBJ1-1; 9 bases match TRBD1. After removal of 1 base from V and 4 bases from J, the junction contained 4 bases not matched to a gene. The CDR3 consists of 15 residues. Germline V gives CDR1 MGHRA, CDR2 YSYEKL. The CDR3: CASSQGVDRGTEAFF. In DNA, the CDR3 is TGCGCCAGCAGCCAAGGAGTGGACAGGGGCACTGAAGCTTTCTTT.

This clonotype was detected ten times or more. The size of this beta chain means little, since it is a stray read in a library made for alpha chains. The DNA for the CDR3 is TGTGCCAGCAGCTTCCCGGGGTCCCCCTACAATGAGCAGTTCTTC. Translation: CASSFPGSPYNEQFF. This sequence joins TRBV7-8 and TRBJ2-1; D is possibly TRBD2 (5 bases). V was pared by 3 bases and J by 2 bases, with 11 bases between. CDR3 length equals 15 residues. Germline V gene data show CDR1 as SGHVS and CDR2 as FQNEAQ.

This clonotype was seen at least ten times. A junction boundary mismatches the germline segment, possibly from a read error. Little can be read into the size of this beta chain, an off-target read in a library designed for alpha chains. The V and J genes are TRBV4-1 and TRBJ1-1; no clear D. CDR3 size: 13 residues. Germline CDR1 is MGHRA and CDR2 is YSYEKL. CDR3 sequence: CASSQEGRAHHHF. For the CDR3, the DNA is TGCGCCAGCAGCCAAGAAGGGAGGGCCCACCACCACTTT.

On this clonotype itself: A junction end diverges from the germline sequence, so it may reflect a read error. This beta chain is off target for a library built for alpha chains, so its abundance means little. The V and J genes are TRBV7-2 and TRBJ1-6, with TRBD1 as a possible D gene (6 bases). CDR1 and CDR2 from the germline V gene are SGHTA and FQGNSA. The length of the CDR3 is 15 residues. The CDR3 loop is CGSSLASRGNSSLHF. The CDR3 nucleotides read TGTGGCAGCAGCTTAGCGTCCAGGGGAAATTCATCCCTCCACTTT.

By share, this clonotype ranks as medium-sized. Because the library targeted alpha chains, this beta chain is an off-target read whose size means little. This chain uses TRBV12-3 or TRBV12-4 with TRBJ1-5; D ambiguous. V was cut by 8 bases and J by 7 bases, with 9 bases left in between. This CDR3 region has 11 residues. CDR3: CASGFGQPQHF. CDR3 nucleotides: TGTGCCAGCGGGTTTGGGCAGCCCCAGCATTTT.

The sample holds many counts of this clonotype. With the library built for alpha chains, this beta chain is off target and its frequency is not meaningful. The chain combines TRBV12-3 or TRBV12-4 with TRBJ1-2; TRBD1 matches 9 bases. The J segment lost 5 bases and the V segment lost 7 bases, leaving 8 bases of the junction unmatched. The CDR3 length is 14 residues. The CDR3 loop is CASIATGGGYGYTF. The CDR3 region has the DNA TGTGCCAGCATTGCCACAGGGGGCGGATATGGCTACACCTTC.

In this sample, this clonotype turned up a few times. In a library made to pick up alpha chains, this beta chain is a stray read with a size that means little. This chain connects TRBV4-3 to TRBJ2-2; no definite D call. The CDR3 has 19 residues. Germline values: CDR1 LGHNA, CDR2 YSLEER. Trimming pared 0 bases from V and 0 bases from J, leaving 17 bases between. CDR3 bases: TGCGCCAGCAGCCAAGAGGTGGGGTCAGCAGCACCGAACACCGGGGAGCTGTTTTTT. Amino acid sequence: CASSQEVGSAAPNTGELFF.

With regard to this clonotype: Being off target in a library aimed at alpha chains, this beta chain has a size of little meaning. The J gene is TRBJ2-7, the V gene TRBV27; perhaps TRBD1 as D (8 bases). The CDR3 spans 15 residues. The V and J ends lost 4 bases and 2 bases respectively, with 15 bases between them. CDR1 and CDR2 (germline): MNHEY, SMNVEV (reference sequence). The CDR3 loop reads CASSSTGGVTYEQYF. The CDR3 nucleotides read TGTGCCAGCAGTTCCACAGGGGGGGTAACCTACGAGCAGTACTTC.

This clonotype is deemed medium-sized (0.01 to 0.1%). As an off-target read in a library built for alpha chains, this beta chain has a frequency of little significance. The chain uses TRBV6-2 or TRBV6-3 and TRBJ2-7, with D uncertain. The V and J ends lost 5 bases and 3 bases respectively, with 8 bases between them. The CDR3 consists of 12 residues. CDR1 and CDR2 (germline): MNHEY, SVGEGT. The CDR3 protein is CASSTLLYEQYF. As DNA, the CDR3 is TGTGCCAGCAGTACCCTCCTCTACGAGCAGTACTTC.

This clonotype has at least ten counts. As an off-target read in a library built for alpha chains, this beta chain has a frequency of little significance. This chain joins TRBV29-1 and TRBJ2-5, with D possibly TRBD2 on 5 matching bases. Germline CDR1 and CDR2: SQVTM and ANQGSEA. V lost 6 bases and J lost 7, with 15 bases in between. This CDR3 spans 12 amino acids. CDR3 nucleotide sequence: TGCAGCGTGCGGGTCGGAGAAGGGACCCAGTACTTC. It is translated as CSVRVGEGTQYF.

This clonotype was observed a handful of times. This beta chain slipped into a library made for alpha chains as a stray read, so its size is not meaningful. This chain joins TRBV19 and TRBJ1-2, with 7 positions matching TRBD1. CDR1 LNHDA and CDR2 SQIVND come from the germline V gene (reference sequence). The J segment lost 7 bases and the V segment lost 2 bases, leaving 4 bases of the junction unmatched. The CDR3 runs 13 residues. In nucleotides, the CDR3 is TGTGCCAGTAGTATAACAGGGGCTCTTGGCTACACCTTC. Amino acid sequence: CASSITGALGYTF.

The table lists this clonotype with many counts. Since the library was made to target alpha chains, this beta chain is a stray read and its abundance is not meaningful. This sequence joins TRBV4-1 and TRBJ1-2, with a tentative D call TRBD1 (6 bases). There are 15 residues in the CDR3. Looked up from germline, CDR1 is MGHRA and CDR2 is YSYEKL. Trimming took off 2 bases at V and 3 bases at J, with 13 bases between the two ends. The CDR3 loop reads CASSQTLQGDYGYTF. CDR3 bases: TGCGCCAGCAGCCAAACATTACAGGGTGACTATGGCTACACCTTC.

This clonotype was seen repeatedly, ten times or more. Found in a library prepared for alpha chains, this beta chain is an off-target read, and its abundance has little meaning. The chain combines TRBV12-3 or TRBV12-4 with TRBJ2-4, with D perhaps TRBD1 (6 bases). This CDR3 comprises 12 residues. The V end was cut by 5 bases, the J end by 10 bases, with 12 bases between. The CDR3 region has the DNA TGTGCCAGCAGTACCGGGACACCTATTCAGTACTTC. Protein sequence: CASSTGTPIQYF.

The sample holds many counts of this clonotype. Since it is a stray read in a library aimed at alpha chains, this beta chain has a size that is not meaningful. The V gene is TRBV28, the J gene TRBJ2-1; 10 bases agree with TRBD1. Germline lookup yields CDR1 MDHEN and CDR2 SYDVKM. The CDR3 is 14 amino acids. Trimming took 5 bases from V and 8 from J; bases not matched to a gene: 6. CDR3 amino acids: CASSPGQGPDEQFF. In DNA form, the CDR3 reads TGTGCCAGCAGTCCGGGACAGGGGCCCGATGAGCAGTTCTTC.

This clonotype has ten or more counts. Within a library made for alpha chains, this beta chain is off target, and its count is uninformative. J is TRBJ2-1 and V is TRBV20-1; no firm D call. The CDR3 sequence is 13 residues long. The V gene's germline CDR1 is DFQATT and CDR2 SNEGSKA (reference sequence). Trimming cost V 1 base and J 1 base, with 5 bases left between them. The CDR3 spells CSARARSYNEQFF. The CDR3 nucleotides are TGCAGTGCTAGAGCTCGGTCCTACAATGAGCAGTTCTTC.

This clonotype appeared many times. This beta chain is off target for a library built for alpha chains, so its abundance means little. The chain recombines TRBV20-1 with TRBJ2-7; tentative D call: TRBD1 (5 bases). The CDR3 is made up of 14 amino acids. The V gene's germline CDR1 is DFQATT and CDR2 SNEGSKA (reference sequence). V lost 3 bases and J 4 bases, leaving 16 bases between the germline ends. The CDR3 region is CSASRAQGNYEQYF. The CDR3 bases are TGCAGTGCTAGCCGGGCCCAGGGTAATTACGAGCAGTACTTC.

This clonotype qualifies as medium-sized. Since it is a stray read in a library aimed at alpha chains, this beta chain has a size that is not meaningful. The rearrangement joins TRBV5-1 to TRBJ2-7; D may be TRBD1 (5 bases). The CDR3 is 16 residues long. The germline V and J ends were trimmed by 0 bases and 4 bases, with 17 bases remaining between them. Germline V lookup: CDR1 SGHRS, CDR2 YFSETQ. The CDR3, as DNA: TGCGCCAGCAGCTTGGCAGGTAATAGGGGTCAGTACGAGCAGTACTTC. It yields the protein CASSLAGNRGQYEQYF.

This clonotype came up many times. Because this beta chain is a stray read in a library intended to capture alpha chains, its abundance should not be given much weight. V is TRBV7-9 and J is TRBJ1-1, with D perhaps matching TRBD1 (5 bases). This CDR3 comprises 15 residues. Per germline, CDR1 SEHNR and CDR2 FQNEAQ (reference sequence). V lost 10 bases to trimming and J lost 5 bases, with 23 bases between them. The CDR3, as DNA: TGTGCCATTAACCCCGACTCAGTTAGGGGAACTGAAGCTTTCTTT. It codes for CAINPDSVRGTEAFF.

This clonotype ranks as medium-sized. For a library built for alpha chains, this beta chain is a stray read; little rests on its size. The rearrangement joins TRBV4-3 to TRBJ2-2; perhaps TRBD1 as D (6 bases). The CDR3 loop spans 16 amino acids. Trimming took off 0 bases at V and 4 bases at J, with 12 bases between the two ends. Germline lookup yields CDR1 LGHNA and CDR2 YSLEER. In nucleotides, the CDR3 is TGCGCCAGCAGCCAAGAGACGGGACACCTCACCGGGGAGCTGTTTTTT. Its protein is CASSQETGHLTGELFF.

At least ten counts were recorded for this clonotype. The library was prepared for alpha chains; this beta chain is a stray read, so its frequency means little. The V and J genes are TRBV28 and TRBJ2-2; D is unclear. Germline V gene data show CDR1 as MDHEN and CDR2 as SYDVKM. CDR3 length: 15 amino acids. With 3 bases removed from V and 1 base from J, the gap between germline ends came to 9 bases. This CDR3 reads CASSFRIGNTGELFF. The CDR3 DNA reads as TGTGCCAGCAGTTTCCGAATTGGGAACACCGGGGAGCTGTTTTTT. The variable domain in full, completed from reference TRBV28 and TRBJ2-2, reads DVKVTQSSRYLVKRTGEKVFLECVQDMDHENMFWYRQDPGLGLRLIYFSYDVKMKEKGDIPEGYSVSREKKERFSLILESASTNQTSMYLCASSFRIGNTGELFFGEGSRLTVL.

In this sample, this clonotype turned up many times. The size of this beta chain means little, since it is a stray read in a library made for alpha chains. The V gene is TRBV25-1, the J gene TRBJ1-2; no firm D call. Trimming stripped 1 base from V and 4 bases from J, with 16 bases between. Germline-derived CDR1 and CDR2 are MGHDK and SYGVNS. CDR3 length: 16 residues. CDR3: CASSEWGSAGIYGYTF. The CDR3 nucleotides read TGTGCCAGCAGTGAATGGGGTAGCGCCGGAATCTATGGCTACACCTTC.

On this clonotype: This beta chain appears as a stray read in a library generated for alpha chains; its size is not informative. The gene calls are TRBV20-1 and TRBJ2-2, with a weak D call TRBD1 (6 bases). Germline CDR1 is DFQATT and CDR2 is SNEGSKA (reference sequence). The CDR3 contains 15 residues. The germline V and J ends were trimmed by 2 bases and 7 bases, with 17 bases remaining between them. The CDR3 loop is CSARFTGIVDGELFF. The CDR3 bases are TGCAGTGCTAGATTCACAGGGATAGTCGACGGGGAGCTGTTTTTT.

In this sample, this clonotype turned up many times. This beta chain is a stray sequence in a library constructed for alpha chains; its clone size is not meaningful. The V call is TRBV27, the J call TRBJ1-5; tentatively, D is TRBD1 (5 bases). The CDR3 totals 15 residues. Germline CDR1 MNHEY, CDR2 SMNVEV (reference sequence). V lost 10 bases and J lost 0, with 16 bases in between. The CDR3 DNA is TGTGCCACCAATACCGGGGCAGTTAGCAATCAGCCCCAGCATTTT. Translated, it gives CATNTGAVSNQPQHF.